The 7 T cell receptor beta chains given below trace back to one sample, sequenced in a study of regulatory T cells in long-lasting Graves disease. Noted time point: persistent/refractory GD, antithyroid drugs over 5 years with positive TRAb. From RNA extracted from PBMCs, the TCR library was made. CDR3 regions were amplified by Arm-PCR using iRepertoire HTBI primers to build TCR beta libraries. Via MiXCR, TCRdb re-called the multiplex PCR reads, giving one row per CDR3 protein. This table holds 500,000 to 800,000 distinct CDR3 sequences, about 32% found once. The sequencing here drew on peripheral blood mononuclear cells (PBMCs), taken when the disease was refractory, from a patient treated with antithyroid drugs. The receptors come from a female donor with Graves disease.

This clonotype was counted between two and nine times. The chain links TRBV25-1 to TRBJ1-2; D call uncertain. This CDR3 comprises 17 residues. CDR1 and CDR2 (germline): MGHDK, SYGVNS. The V end was cut by 5 bases, the J end by 5 bases, with 24 bases between. The CDR3 sequence: CASSSRSTTTWEYGYTF. The CDR3 DNA reads TGTGCCAGCAGTTCCCGCTCGACGACCACCTGGGAATATGGCTACACCTTC.

CDR3 bases: TGTGCCAGCAGCGTCGAGGAGGGTCCCCTCCCCCAGCATTTT. It encodes CASSVEEGPLPQHF. The chain is built from TRBV2 and TRBJ1-5; D is ambiguous. V lost 6 bases and J 10 bases, leaving 19 bases between the germline ends. This CDR3 has 14 amino acids. Germline V lookup: CDR1 SNHLY, CDR2 FYNNEI.

This clonotype appeared many times. This rearrangement joins TRBV3-1 to TRBJ2-7, with D uncertain. Germline CDR1 LGHDT, CDR2 YNNKEL (reference sequence). Between the trimmed V and J ends, which lost 4 bases and 1 base, there was a span of 11 bases. CDR3 size: 14 residues. The CDR3 DNA sequence: TGTGCCAGCAGCCCAATTAAAGGGTCCTACGAGCAGTACTTC. It codes for CASSPIKGSYEQYF.

This clonotype occurred a few times. For the CDR3, the DNA is TGTGCCAGCTCACCGGGTGAGGTAGAGCAGTACTTC. Amino acid sequence: CASSPGEVEQYF. V is TRBV18 and J is TRBJ2-7; no clear D. The CDR3 totals 12 residues. V was trimmed by 3 bases and J by 7 bases, leaving 10 bases between them. Germline V gives CDR1 KGHSH, CDR2 LQKENI.

The V and J genes are TRBV20-1 and TRBJ2-7; D might be TRBD1 (6 bases). Trimming removed 0 bases at V and 2 bases at J, with 20 bases between. CDR1 is DFQATT and CDR2 is SNEGSKA in the germline V gene (reference sequence). The length of the CDR3 is 17 residues. CDR3: CSARDPFRQGSPYEQYF. The CDR3 DNA follows: TGCAGTGCTAGAGACCCGTTCCGCCAGGGGTCTCCCTACGAGCAGTACTTC.

To note about this clonotype: A read error is possible here, since a much larger clone lies one base away. The gene calls are TRBV28 and TRBJ2-3, with D perhaps matching TRBD1 or TRBD2 (6 bases each). Germline V gene sequence: CDR1 MDHEN, CDR2 SYDVKM. CDR3 length equals 15 residues. The CDR3 region is CASRGTRTSTDTKYF. DNA of the CDR3: TGTGCCAGCAGAGGGACAAGAACTAGCACAGATACGAAGTATTTT. The variable domain in full, completed from reference TRBV28 and TRBJ2-3, reads DVKVTQSSRYLVKRTGEKVFLECVQDMDHENMFWYRQDPGLGLRLIYFSYDVKMKEKGDIPEGYSVSREKKERFSLILESASTNQTSMYLCASRGTRTSTDTKYFGPGTRLTVL.

The chain is built from TRBV28 and TRBJ1-1, with D possibly TRBD1 on 6 matching bases. The germline V gene encodes CDR1 MDHEN and CDR2 SYDVKM. Trimming shortened V by 3 bases and J by 0 bases, and 14 bases separated the two germline ends. The CDR3 covers 16 residues. This CDR3 reads CASSFSAGVMNTEAFF. CDR3 sequence (DNA): TGTGCCAGCAGTTTTTCGGCAGGGGTTATGAACACTGAAGCTTTCTTT.